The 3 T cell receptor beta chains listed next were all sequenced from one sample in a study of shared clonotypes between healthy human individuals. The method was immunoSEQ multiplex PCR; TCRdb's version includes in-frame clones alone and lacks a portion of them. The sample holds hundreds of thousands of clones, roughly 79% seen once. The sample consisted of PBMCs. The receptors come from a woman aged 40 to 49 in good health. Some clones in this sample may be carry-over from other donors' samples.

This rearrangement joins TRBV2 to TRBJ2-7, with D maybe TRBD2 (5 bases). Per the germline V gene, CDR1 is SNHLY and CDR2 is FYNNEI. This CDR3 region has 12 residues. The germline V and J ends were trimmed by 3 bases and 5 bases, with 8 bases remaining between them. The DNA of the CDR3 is TGTGCCAGCAGTGACTGGGAGAACGAGCAGTACTTC. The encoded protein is CASSDWENEQYF.

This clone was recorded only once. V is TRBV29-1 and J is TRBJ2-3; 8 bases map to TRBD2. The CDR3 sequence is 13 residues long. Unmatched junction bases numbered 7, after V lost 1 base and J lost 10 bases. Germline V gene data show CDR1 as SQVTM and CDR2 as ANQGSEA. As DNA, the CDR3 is TGCAGCGTTGAAGGGATAGCGGGGACTGCGCAGTATTTT. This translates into CSVEGIAGTAQYF.

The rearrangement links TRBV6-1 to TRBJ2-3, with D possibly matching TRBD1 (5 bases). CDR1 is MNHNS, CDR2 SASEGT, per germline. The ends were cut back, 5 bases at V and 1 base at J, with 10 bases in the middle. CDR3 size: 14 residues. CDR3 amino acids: CASSKGQGTDTQYF. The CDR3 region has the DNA TGTGCCAGCAGTAAGGGGCAGGGCACAGATACGCAGTATTTT.